Presented here are 8 T cell receptor beta chains from one specimen sequenced in a study of early T cells in non-severe SARS-CoV-2 infection. One entry per CDR3 protein, called by TCRdb with MiXCR from the 5' RACE reads. This sample carries 84,000 or so distinct CDR3 sequences, about 12% of them seen once, and the ten largest clones take about 2.6%. The sequencing sample was made of whole blood. The receptors were gathered from an adult who was a healthcare worker with PCR-confirmed SARS-CoV-2 infection or an uninfected control (not recorded which).

This chain uses TRBV7-6 with TRBJ2-7, with D possibly being TRBD1 (5 bases). This CDR3 contains 15 residues. Trimming cost V 5 bases and J 0 bases, with 14 bases left between them. Germline V lookup: CDR1 SGHVS, CDR2 FNYEAQ. This chain's CDR3 is CASSPSPQVSYEQYF. The CDR3 region has the DNA TGTGCCAGCAGCCCTTCACCACAGGTCTCCTACGAGCAGTACTTC.

The sample holds many counts of this clonotype. The chain couples TRBV27 to TRBJ2-7; a weak D match, TRBD2 (5 bases). The ends were cut back, 5 bases at V and 0 bases at J, with 11 bases in the middle. This CDR3 is built from 14 residues. Germline V gives CDR1 MNHEY, CDR2 SMNVEV (reference sequence). The CDR3 protein is CASSPRTVSYEQYF. The CDR3 nucleotides are TGTGCCAGCAGTCCCAGGACTGTCTCCTACGAGCAGTACTTC.

This clonotype was detected only a few times. The rearrangement joins TRBV19 to TRBJ1-4; 8 nucleotides agree with TRBD1. The V gene end was trimmed by 5 bases and the J gene end by 8 bases; junction bases not matched to a gene: 4. This CDR3 contains 13 residues. In germline, CDR1 is LNHDA, CDR2 SQIVND (reference sequence). CDR3 sequence (DNA): TGTGCCAGTAGTCCACAGGGGGTCGAAAAACTGTTTTTT. This codes for CASSPQGVEKLFF.

This clonotype has more than one count but fewer than ten. The V gene is TRBV24-1, the J gene TRBJ2-3; a weak D match, TRBD2 (6 bases). The CDR3 has 17 residues. The V gene lost 0 bases and the J gene lost 2 bases, with 14 bases spanning the gap. Germline V lookup: CDR1 KGHDR, CDR2 SFDVKD. The CDR3 sequence: CATSDLFGGEDTDTQYF. For the CDR3, the DNA is TGTGCCACCAGTGATTTGTTCGGCGGGGAGGACACAGATACGCAGTATTTT.

There are many counts of this clonotype. The chain employs TRBV7-8 and TRBJ1-4; TRBD1 aligns across 7 bases. Germline lookup yields CDR1 SGHVS and CDR2 FQNEAQ. V trimming: 2 bases; J trimming: 5 bases; junction bases outside the gene matches: 8. The CDR3 has 16 residues. The CDR3 spells CASSLMGTASNEKLFF. The CDR3 bases are TGTGCCAGCAGCTTAATGGGGACAGCCTCAAATGAAAAACTGTTTTTT.

This clonotype was seen repeatedly, ten times or more. This chain links TRBV7-2 with TRBJ2-2, with D unresolved. Between the trimmed V and J ends, which lost 5 bases and 4 bases, there was a span of 11 bases. In germline, CDR1 is SGHTA, CDR2 FQGNSA. This CDR3 spans 14 amino acids. CDR3 nucleotides: TGTGCCAGCAGCCCCCGCTGGGGCACCGGGGAGCTGTTTTTT. This translates into CASSPRWGTGELFF.

Many counts were recorded for this clonotype. The chain employs TRBV20-1 and TRBJ2-3; 12 bases agree with TRBD2. The length of the CDR3 is 15 residues. Germline V CDR1 and CDR2: DFQATT, SNEGSKA (reference sequence). With 1 base clipped from V and 7 bases from J, the junction kept 6 bases outside the gene matches. The CDR3 region has the DNA TGCAGTGCTAGAGGTCAGACTAGCGGGGGAAATACGCAGTATTTT. Translation gives CSARGQTSGGNTQYF.

This clonotype was counted between two and nine times. The rearrangement joins TRBV24-1 to TRBJ1-1; maybe TRBD1 (5 bases). The CDR3 loop spans 13 amino acids. The germline V gene has CDR1 KGHDR and CDR2 SFDVKD. V lost 4 bases, J lost 6 bases, and 11 bases lay in between. The CDR3 region has the DNA TGTGCCACCAGTGACTCGTCAGGGTCTGAAGCTTTCTTT. Translating it yields CATSDSSGSEAFF.